What follows are 5 T cell receptor beta chains derived from one specimen sequenced in a study of cytotoxic CD8 clonotypes in ibrutinib-treated CLL. Measured with immunoSEQ multiplex PCR; TCRdb has only the in-frame clones, and not every one. The sample consists of around 91,000 clones, about 86% of them appearing once. This specimen consisted of PBMCs, obtained before ibrutinib treatment. The receptor source for this set is a human donor with chronic lymphocytic leukemia.

The J gene is TRBJ2-7, the V gene TRBV6-5, with unresolved D. The CDR3 loop spans 13 amino acids. CDR1 and CDR2 from the germline V gene are MNHEY and SVGAGI. V lost 5 bases, J lost 3 bases, and 11 bases lay in between. CDR3 in DNA: TGTGCCAGCAGTGAAAAGCCTTACTACGAGCAGTACTTC. This codes for CASSEKPYYEQYF.

The chain joins TRBV5-4 to TRBJ2-5; tentative D call: TRBD1 (7 bases). Germline CDR1 SGHNT, CDR2 YYREEE (reference sequence). Deletions cut 4 bases from V and 2 bases from J, with 12 bases between. The CDR3 has 14 residues. The CDR3 loop reads CASSPRGVQETQYF. The CDR3 nucleotides read TGTGCCAGCAGCCCCAGGGGGGTACAAGAGACCCAGTACTTC.

The chain links TRBV28 to TRBJ2-4; TRBD2 aligns across 13 bases. This CDR3 is 19 amino acids long. Germline V CDR1 and CDR2: MDHEN, SYDVKM. Losses at the gene ends were 5 bases for V and 2 bases for J; bases not matched to a gene: 12. The CDR3 is CASSPRPTSGRASKNIQYF. DNA of the CDR3: TGTGCCAGCAGTCCCCGACCTACTAGCGGGAGGGCGTCCAAAAACATTCAGTACTTC.

This clone turned up a few times. The junction shows a germline mismatch at one end, possibly a read error. The rearrangement uses TRBV7-7 and TRBJ2-2, with 9 bases lining up with TRBD1. The germline V gene has CDR1 SSHAT and CDR2 FNYEAQ (reference sequence). The CDR3 has 15 residues. In nucleotides, the CDR3 is TGTGCTAGCAGCCTGGGACAGGGGAACACCGGGGAGCTGTTTTTT. Its protein product is CASSLGQGNTGELFF.

The chain joins TRBV7-2 to TRBJ2-7; 9 nucleotides line up with TRBD2. Germline values: CDR1 SGHTA, CDR2 FQGNSA. V was pared by 4 bases and J by 9 bases, with 10 bases of the junction left unmatched. This CDR3 has 14 residues. In nucleotides, the CDR3 is TGTGCCAGCAGCTGGGCGGGAGGGCCTGGTGTGCAGTACTTC. This translates into CASSWAGGPGVQYF.